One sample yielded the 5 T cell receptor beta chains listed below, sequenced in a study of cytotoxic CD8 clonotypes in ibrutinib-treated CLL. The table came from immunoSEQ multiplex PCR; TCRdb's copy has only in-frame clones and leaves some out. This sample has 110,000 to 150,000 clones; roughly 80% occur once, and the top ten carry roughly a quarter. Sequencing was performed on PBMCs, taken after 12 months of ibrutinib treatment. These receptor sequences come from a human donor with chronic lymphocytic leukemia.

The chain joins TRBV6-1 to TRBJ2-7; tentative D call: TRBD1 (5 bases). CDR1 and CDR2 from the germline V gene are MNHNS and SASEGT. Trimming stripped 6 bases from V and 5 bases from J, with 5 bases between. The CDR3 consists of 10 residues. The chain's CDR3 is CASRQDEQYF. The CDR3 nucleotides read TGTGCCAGCAGACAGGACGAGCAGTACTTC.

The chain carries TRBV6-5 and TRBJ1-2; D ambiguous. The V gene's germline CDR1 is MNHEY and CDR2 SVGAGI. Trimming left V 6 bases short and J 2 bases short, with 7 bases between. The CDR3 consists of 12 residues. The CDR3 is CASSPGNYGYTF. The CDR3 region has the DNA TGTGCCAGCAGCCCCGGAAACTATGGCTACACCTTC.

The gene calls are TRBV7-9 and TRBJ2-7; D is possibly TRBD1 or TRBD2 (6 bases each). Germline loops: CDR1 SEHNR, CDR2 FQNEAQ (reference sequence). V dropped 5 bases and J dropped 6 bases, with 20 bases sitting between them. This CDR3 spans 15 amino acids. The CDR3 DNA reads TGTGCCAGCAGCCCTAGGGGGGCAGGTCGGGTCGAGCAGTACTTC. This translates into CASSPRGAGRVEQYF.

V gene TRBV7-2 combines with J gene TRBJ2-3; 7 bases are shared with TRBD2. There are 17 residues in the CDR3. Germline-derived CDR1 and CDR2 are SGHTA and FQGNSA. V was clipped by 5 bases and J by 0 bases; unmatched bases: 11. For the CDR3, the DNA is TGTGCCAGCAGCCCCTGGCTAGCGGCTAGAAGCACAGATACGCAGTATTTT. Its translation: CASSPWLAARSTDTQYF.

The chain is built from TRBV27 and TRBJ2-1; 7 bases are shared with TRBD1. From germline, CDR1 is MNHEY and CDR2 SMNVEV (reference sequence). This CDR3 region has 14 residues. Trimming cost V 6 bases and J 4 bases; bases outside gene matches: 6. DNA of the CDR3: TGTGCCAGCAGATTCGGGACAGCGTACAATGAGCAGTTCTTC. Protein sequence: CASRFGTAYNEQFF.